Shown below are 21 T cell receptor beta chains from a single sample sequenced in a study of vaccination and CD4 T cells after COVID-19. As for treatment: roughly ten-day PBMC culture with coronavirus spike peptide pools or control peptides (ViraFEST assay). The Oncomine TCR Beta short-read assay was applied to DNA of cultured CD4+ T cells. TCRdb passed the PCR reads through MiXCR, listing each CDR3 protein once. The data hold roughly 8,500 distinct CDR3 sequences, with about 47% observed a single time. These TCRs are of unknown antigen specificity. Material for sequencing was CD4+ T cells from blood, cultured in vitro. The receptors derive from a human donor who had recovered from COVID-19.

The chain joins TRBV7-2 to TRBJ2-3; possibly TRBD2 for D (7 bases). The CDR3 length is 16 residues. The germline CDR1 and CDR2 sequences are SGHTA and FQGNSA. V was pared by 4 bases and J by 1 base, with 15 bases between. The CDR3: CASSSPRRGRTDTQYF. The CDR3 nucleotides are TGTGCCAGCAGCTCCCCCCGGCGGGGGCGCACAGATACGCAGTATTTT.

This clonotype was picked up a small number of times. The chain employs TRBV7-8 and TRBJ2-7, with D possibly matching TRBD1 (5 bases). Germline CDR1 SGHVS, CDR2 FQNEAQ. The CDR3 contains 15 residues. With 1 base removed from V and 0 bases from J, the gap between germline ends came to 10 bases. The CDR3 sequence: CASSLDRTYSYEQYF. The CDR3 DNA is TGTGCCAGCAGCTTAGACAGGACGTACTCCTACGAGCAGTACTTC.

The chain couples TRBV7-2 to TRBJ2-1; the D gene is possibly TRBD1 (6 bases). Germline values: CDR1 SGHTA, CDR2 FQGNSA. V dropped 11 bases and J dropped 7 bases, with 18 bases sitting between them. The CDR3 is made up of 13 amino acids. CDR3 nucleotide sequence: TGTGCCCAACAGGGTATAGGAAGGAATGAGCAGTTCTTC. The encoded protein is CAQQGIGRNEQFF.

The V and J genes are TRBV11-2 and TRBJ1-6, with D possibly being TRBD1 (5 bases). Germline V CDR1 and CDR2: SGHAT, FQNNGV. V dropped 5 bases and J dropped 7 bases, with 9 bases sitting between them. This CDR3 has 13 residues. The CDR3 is CASSPGVNSPLHF. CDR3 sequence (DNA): TGTGCCAGCAGCCCGGGGGTGAATTCACCCCTCCACTTT.

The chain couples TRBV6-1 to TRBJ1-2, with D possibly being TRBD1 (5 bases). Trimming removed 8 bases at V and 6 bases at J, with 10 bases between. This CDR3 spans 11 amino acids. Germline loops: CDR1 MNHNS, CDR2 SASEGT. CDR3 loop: CASSRGNGYTF. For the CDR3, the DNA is TGTGCCAGCTCGCGGGGGAATGGCTACACCTTC.

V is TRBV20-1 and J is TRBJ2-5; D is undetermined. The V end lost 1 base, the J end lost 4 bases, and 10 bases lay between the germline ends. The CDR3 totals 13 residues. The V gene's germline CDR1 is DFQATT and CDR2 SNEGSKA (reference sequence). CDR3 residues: CSARGMGVETQYF. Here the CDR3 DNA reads TGCAGTGCTAGAGGTATGGGTGTAGAGACCCAGTACTTC.

The CDR3 DNA follows: TGTGCCACCAGTAAAAGACAGGTAATGAACACTGAAGCTTTCTTT. Translation gives CATSKRQVMNTEAFF. The chain couples TRBV24-1 to TRBJ1-1; D possibly corresponds to TRBD1 (6 bases). Germline V CDR1 and CDR2: KGHDR, SFDVKD. Trimming removed 6 bases at V and 0 bases at J, with 13 bases between. This CDR3 has 15 amino acids.

CDR3 DNA: TGCAGTGCTAGTACCCCCCCCGGGACAGGGTATGAAAAACTGTTTTTT. Its protein is CSASTPPGTGYEKLFF. This sequence joins TRBV20-1 and TRBJ1-4, with 9 bases fitting TRBD1. Germline V CDR1 and CDR2: DFQATT, SNEGSKA (reference sequence). The junction had 11 bases not matched to a gene; V was cut back by 3 bases and J by 6 bases. The length of the CDR3 is 16 residues.

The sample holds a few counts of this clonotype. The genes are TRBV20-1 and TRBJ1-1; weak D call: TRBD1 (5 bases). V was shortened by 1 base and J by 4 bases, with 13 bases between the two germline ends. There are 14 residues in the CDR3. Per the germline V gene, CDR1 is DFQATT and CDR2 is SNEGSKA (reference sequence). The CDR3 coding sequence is TGCAGTGCTAGAGGGGGCAGATTCAGCACTGAAGCTTTCTTT. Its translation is CSARGGRFSTEAFF.

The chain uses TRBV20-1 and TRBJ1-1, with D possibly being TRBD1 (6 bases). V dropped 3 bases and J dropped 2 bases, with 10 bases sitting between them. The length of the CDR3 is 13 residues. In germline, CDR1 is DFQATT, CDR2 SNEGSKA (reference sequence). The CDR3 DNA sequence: TGCAGTGCTAGCGGCAGGGGAAACACTGAAGCTTTCTTT. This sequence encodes CSASGRGNTEAFF.

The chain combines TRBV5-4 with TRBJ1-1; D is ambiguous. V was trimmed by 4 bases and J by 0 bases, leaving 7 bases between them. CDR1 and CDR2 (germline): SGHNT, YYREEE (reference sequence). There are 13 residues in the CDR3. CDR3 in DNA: TGTGCCAGCAGCGGATCAGTGAACACTGAAGCTTTCTTT. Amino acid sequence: CASSGSVNTEAFF.

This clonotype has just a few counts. CDR3 bases: TGTGCCACCAGCAGAGCCACCGGGGGCGGAACGAACACCGGGGAGCTGTTTTTT. Amino acid sequence: CATSRATGGGTNTGELFF. The chain employs TRBV15 and TRBJ2-2; D assignment may be TRBD1 or TRBD2 (6 bases each). Trimming pared 1 base from V and 0 bases from J, leaving 15 bases between. CDR3 length equals 18 residues. CDR1 is LNHNV and CDR2 is YYDKDF in the germline V gene (reference sequence).

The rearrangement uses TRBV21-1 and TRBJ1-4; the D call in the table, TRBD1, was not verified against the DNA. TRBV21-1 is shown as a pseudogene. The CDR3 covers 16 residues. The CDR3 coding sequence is TGTGCCAGCAGCAATGACAGGGGGCGAGGTAATGAAAAACTGTTTTTT. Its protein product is CASSNDRGRGNEKLFF.

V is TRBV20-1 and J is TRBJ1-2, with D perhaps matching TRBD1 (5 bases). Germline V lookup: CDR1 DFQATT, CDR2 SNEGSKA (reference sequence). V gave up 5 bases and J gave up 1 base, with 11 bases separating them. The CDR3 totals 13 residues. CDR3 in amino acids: CSAPRRGNYGYTF. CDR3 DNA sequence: TGCAGTGCTCCCCGAAGGGGTAACTATGGCTACACCTTC.

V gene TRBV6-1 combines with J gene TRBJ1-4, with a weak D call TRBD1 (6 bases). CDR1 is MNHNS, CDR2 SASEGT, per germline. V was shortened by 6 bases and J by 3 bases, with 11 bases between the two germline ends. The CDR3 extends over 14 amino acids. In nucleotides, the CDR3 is TGTGCCAGCAGGCTAGGGGGGTCTAATGAAAAACTGTTTTTT. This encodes CASRLGGSNEKLFF.

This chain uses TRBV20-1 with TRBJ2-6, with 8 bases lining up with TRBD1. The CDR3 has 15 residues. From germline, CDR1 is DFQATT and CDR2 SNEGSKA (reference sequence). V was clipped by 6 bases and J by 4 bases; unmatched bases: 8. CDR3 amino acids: CSARDRSSGANVLTF. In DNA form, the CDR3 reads TGCAGTGCCAGGGACAGGTCCTCGGGGGCCAACGTCCTGACTTTC.

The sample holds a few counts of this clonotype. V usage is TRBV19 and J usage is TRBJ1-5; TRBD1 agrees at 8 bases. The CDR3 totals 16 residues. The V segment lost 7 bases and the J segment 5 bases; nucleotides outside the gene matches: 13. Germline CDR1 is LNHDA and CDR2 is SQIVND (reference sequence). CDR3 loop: CASTRTGQGADQPQHF. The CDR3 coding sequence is TGTGCCAGTACCAGAACCGGACAGGGTGCGGATCAGCCCCAGCATTTT.

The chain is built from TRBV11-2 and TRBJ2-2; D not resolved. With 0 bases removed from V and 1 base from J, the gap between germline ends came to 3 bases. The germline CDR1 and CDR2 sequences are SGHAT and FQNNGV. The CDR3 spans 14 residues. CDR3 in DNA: TGTGCCAGCAGCTTAGACTTGAACACCGGGGAGCTGTTTTTT. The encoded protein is CASSLDLNTGELFF.

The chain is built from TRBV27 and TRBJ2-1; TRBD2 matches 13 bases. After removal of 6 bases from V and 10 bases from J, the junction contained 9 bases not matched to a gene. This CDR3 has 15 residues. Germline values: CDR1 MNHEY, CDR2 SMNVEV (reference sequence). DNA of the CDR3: TGTGCCAGCAGAACACATCAGACTAGCGGGGGGGAGCAGTTCTTC. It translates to CASRTHQTSGGEQFF.

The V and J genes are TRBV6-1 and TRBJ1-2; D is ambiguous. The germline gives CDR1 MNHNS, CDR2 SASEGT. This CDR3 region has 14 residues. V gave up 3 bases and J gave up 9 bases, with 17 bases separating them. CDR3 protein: CASSDPRRAGSYTF. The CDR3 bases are TGTGCCAGCAGTGATCCCAGGAGGGCGGGAAGCTACACCTTC.

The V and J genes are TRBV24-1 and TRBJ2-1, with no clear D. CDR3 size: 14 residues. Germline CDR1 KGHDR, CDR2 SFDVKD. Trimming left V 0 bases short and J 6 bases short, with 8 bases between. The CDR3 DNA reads TGTGCCACCAGTGATTTGAGGCAGGTCAATGAGCAGTTCTTC. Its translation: CATSDLRQVNEQFF.